This T cell receptor (beta chain) was recorded in a study of post-analysis software for immune sequencing data. A word on this clonotype: Its antigen is as yet unknown.

Study-level points and caveats: Significantly lower normalized Chao1 diversity was seen in multiple sclerosis patients than in controls. Compared with controls, patients had more of about 5 TRBV segments, including TRBV5-6, TRBV5-1 and TRBV20-1.

cDNA libraries for TCR beta contained unique molecular identifiers. Researchers reported 400,000 to 600,000 cDNA molecules coming from approximately 1 to 10 million T cells. TCRdb analysed the PCR reads with MiXCR anew, one entry per CDR3 protein. The sample includes about 430,000 distinct CDR3 sequences, roughly 38% of them seen just once. Germline V CDR1 and CDR2: SGHRS, YFSETQ. Trimming removed 1 base from V and 8 bases from J, with 13 bases in between. The CDR3 is made up of 13 amino acids. The receptor's source is a girl aged 2-10 years with multiple sclerosis. Source material: blood. This sequence joins TRBV5-1 and TRBJ2-7; no reliable D call. The CDR3 protein is CASSLPSDQQQYF. The CDR3 DNA follows: TGCGCCAGCAGCTTGCCCTCGGACCAGCAGCAGTACTTC.